This TCR beta chain was recorded in a study of T cell repertoires in cytomegalovirus infection. This clonotype was observed a handful of times. The antigen remains unidentified. TCRdb passed the reads through MiXCR, listing each CDR3 protein once. The profile shows some 310,000 distinct CDR3 sequences, around a quarter of them singletons. The CDR3 is 11 amino acids. Trimming pared 4 bases from V and 6 bases from J, leaving 6 bases between. The germline V gene has CDR1 MNHEY and CDR2 SMNVEV (reference sequence). Study-wide results and limits: Identification of carriers of CMV plus the relevant HLA was achieved through cumulative public TCR beta family frequency. The study found HLA-C-restricted CMV-specific TCR beta clonotypes dominating the ex vivo response.

V gene TRBV27 combines with J gene TRBJ2-5; D gene unclear. The clonotype originates from a human donor in good health (CMV status not recorded). Some clones in this sample may be carry-over from other donors' samples. Sequencing was performed on cultured PBMCs, taken from culture after CMV antigen stimulation. CDR3 DNA sequence: TGTGCCAGCAGTTATAAGAAGACCCAGTACTTC. Translation gives CASSYKKTQYF.